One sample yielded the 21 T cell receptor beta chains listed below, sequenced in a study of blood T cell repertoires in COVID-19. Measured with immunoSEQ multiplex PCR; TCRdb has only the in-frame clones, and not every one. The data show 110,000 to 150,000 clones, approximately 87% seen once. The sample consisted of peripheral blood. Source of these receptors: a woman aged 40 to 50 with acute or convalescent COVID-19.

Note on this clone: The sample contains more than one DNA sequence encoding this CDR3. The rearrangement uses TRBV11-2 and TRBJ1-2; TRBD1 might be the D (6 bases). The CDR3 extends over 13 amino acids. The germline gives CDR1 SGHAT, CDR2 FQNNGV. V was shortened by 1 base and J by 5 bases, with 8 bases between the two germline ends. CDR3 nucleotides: TGTGCCAGCAGCTTAGGGACAGCATATGGCTACACCTTC. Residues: CASSLGTAYGYTF.

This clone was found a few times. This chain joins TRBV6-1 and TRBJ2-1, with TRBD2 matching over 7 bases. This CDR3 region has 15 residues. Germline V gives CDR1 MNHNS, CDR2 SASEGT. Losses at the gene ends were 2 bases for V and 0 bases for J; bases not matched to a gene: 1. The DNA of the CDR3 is TGTGCCAGCAGTGAACCGGGGGGCTCCTACAATGAGCAGTTCTTC. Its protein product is CASSEPGGSYNEQFF.

In DNA form, the CDR3 reads TGTGCCAGCAGCGTAGTAGTCGGGACAGCCGGTCAAGCTTTCTTT. Residues: CASSVVVGTAGQAFF. V and J are TRBV9 and TRBJ1-1, with 7 bases identical to TRBD1. From germline, CDR1 is SGDLS and CDR2 YYNGEE. J was trimmed by 9 bases and V by 0 bases; bases with no gene match: 11. CDR3 length: 15 amino acids.

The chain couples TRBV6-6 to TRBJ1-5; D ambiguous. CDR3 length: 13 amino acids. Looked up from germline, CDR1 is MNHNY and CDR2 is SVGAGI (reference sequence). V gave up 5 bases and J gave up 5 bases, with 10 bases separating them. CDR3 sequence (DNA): TGTGCCAGCAGTCCTCTCCCGGATCAGCCCCAGCATTTT. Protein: CASSPLPDQPQHF.

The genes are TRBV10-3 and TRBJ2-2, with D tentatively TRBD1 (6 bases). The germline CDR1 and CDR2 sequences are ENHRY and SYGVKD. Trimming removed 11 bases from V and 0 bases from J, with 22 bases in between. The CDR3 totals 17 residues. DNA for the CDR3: TGTGCCGTTAAGAGTGATGGGGGCGCCCCGAACACCGGGGAGCTGTTTTTT. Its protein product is CAVKSDGGAPNTGELFF.

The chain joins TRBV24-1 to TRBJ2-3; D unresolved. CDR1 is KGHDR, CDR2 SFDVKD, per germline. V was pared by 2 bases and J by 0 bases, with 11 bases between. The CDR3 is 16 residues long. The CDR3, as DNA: TGTGCCACCAGTGATTCAACAGCAATCAGCACAGATACGCAGTATTTT. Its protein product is CATSDSTAISTDTQYF.

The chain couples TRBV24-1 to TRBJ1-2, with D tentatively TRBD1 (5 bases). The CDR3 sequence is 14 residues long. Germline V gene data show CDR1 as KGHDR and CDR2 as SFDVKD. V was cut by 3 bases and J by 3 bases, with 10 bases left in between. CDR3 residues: CATSDAGRDYGYTF. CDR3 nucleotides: TGTGCCACCAGTGATGCGGGGCGCGACTATGGCTACACCTTC.

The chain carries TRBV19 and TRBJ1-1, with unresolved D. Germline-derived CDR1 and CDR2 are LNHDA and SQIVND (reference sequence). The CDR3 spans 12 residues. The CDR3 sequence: CATDYGGGVAFF. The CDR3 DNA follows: TGTGCGACGGACTACGGCGGTGGGGTGGCTTTCTTT. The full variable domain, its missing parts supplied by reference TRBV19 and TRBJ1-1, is DGGITQSPKYLFRKEGQNVTLSCEQNLNHDAMYWYRQDPGQGLRLIYYSQIVNDFQKGDIAEGYSVSREKKESFPLTVTSAQKNPTAFYLCATDYGGGVAFFGQGTRLTVV.

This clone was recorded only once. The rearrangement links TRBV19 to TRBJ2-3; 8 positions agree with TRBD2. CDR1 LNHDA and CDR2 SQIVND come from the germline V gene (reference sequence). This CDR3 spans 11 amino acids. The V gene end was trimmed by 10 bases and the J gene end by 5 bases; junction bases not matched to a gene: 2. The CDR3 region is CATLAGDTQYF. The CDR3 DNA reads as TGTGCCACGCTAGCGGGAGATACGCAGTATTTT.

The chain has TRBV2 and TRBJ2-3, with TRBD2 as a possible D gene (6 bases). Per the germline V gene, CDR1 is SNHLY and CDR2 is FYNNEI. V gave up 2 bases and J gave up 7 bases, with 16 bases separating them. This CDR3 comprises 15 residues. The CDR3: CASSEKTSTQNTQYF. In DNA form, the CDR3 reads TGTGCCAGCAGTGAAAAAACTAGCACCCAGAATACGCAGTATTTT.

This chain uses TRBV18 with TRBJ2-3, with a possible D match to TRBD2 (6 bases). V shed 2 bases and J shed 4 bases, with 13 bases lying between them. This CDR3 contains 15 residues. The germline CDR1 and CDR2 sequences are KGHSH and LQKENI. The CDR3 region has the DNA TGTGCCAGCTCACCAGGATTGGAGGGTTCAGATACGCAGTATTTT. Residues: CASSPGLEGSDTQYF.

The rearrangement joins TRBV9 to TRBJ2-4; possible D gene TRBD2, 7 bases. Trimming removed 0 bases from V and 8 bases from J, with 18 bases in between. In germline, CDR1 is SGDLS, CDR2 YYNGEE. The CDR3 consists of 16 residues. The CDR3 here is CASSVATGGGRDIQYF. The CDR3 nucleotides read TGTGCCAGCAGCGTAGCTACGGGGGGCGGAAGGGACATTCAGTACTTC. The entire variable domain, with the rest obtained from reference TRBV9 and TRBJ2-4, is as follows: DSGVTQTPKHLITATGQRVTLRCSPRSGDLSVYWYQQSLDQGLQFLIQYYNGEERAKGNILERFSAQQFPDLHSELNLSSLELGDSALYFCASSVATGGGRDIQYFGAGTRLSVL.

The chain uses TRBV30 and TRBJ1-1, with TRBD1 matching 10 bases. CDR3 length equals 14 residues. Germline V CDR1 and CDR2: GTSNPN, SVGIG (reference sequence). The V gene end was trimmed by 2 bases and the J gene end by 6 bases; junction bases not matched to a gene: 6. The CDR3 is CAWSRDRGYAEAFF. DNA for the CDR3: TGTGCCTGGAGTCGGGACAGGGGTTACGCTGAAGCTTTCTTT.

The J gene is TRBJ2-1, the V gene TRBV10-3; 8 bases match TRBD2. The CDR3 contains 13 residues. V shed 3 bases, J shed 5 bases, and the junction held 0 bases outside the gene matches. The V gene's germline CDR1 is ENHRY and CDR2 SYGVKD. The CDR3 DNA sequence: TGTGCCATCAGTGAACTAGCGGACAATGAGCAGTTCTTC. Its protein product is CAISELADNEQFF.

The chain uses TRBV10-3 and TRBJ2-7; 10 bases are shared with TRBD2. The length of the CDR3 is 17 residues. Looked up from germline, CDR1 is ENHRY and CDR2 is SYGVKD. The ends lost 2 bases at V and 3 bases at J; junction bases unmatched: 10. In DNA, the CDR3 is TGTGCCATCAGTGAGCCTAGGGCTAGCGGGAGCCGCTACGAGCAGTACTTC. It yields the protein CAISEPRASGSRYEQYF.

Here the CDR3 reads CASQRQTGIAGELFF. The CDR3, as DNA: TGTGCCAGTCAAAGACAGACAGGGATCGCCGGGGAGCTGTTTTTT. The chain employs TRBV19 and TRBJ2-2; 7 positions agree with TRBD1. Germline V gene data show CDR1 as LNHDA and CDR2 as SQIVND (reference sequence). The trim removed 8 bases at V and 6 bases at J, leaving 12 bases unmatched. This CDR3 spans 15 amino acids.

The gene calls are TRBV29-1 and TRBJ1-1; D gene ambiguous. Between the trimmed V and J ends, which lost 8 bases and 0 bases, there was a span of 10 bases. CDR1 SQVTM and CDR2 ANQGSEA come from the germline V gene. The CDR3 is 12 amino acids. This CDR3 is CSSRRVNTEAFF. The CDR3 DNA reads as TGCAGCTCAAGGAGGGTGAACACTGAAGCTTTCTTT. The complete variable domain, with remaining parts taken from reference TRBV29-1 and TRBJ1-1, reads SAVISQKPSRDICQRGTSLTIQCQVDSQVTMMFWYRQQPGQSLTLIATANQGSEATYESGFVIDKFPISRPNLTFSTLTVSNMSPEDSSIYLCSSRRVNTEAFFGQGTRLTVV.

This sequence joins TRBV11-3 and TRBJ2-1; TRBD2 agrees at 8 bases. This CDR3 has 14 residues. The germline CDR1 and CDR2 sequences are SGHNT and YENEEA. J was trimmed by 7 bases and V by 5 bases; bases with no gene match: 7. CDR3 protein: CASSHGVAGNEQFF. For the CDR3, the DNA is TGTGCCAGCAGCCACGGGGTAGCGGGGAATGAGCAGTTCTTC.

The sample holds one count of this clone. The CDR3 protein is CARRQGVRDGYTF. In DNA, the CDR3 is TGTGCCAGACGACAGGGCGTTCGGGATGGCTACACCTTC. The genes are TRBV5-3 and TRBJ1-2; 7 bases agree with TRBD1. TRBV5-3 is an open reading frame whose function is uncertain. The CDR3 runs 13 residues. With V trimmed by 7 bases and J by 6 bases, 9 bases remained unmatched.

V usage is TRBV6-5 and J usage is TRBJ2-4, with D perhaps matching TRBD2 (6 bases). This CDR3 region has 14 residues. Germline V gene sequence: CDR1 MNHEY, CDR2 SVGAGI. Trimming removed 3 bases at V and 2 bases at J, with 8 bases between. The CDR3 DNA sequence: TGTGCCAGCAGTTATGGAGGGACCAAAAACATTCAGTACTTC. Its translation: CASSYGGTKNIQYF.

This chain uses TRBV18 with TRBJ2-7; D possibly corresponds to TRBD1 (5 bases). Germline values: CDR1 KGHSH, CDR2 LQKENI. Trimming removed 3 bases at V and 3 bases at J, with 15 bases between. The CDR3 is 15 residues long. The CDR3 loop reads CASSPISQGYYEQYF. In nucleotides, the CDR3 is TGTGCCAGCTCACCGATTTCGCAGGGTTACTACGAGCAGTACTTC.